This T cell receptor beta chain appears in the sequencing data of a study of cytotoxic CD8 clonotypes in ibrutinib-treated CLL. Study summary: Samples had a mean of approximately 260,000 productive templates and approximately 90,000 productive rearrangements. Study-wide results and caveats: At ibrutinib response, clonality increased, and at progression it declined back toward baseline. Among the clonotypes, public ones were uncommon and contracted or held stable on treatment.

To note about this clone: Its antigen is as yet unknown.

The ends were cut back, 2 bases at V and 5 bases at J, with 16 bases in the middle. CDR1 is KGHSH, CDR2 LQKENI, per germline. The CDR3 covers 15 residues. Measured with immunoSEQ multiplex PCR; TCRdb has only the in-frame clones, and not every one. The top ten clones hold around 37% of a sample with around 76,000 clones, over 65% of them seen once. The sample was PBMCs, taken after 24 months of ibrutinib treatment. The clonotype originates from a human donor with chronic lymphocytic leukemia. The chain has TRBV18 and TRBJ2-7, with D hard to call. CDR3 region: CASSPAGANWDEQYF. CDR3 nucleotide sequence: TGTGCCAGCTCACCAGCTGGAGCTAACTGGGACGAGCAGTACTTC.